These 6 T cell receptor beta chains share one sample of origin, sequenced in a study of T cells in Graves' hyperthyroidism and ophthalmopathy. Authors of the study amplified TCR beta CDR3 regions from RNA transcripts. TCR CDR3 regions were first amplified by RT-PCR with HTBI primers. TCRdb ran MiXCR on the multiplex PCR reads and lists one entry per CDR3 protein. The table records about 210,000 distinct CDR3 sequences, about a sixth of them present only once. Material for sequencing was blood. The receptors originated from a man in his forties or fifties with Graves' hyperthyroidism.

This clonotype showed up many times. Here the CDR3 reads CASSPAGQPNTEAFF. CDR3 coding DNA: TGTGCCAGCAGTCCCGCCGGACAGCCGAACACTGAAGCTTTCTTT. The chain joins TRBV28 to TRBJ1-1; D is possibly TRBD1 (6 bases). This CDR3 contains 15 residues. V shed 5 bases and J shed 1 base, with 14 bases lying between them. Germline-derived CDR1 and CDR2 are MDHEN and SYDVKM.

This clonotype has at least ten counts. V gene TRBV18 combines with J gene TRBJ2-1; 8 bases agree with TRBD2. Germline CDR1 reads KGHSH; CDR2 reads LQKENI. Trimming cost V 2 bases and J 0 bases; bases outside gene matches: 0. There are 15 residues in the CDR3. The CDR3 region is CASSPTSGSYNEQFF. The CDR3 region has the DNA TGTGCCAGCTCACCAACTAGCGGCTCCTACAATGAGCAGTTCTTC.

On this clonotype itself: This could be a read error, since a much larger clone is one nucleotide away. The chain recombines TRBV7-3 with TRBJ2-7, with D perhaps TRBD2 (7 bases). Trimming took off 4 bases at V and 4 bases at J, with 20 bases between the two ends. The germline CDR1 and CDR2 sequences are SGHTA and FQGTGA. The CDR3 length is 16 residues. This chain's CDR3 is CASSSTTGGVGYEQYF. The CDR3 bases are TGTGCCAGCAGCTCAACTACGGGGGGCGTCGGATACGAGCAGTACTTC.

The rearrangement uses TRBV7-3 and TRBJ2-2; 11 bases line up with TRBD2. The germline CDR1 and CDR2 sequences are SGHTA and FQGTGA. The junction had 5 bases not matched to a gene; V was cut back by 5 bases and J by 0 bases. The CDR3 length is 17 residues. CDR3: CASSRLAGLTNTGELFF. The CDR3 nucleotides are TGTGCCAGCAGCCGACTAGCGGGGCTTACGAACACCGGGGAGCTGTTTTTT.

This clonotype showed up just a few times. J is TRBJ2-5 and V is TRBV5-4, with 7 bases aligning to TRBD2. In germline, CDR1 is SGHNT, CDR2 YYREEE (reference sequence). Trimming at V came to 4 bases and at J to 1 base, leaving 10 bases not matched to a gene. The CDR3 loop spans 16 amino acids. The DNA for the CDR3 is TGTGCCAGCAGCGGGGGAGGGGCGGGGGTCCAAGAGACCCAGTACTTC. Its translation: CASSGGGAGVQETQYF.

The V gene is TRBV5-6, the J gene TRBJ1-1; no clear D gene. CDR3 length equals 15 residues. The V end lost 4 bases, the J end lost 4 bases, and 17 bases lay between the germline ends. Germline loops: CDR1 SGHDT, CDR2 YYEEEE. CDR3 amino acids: CASSRVQTWGTEAFF. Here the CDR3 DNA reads TGTGCCAGCAGCCGAGTACAGACGTGGGGCACTGAAGCTTTCTTT.